The clone carrying this TCR beta chain came up a few times. The data are from a study of T-cell reconstitution after alpha-beta-depleted transplantation in children. Unique molecular identifiers were used to barcode this TCRbeta library. A single record per CDR3 protein comes from TCRdb applying MiXCR to the PCR reads. The table includes almost 500,000 distinct CDR3 sequences, around 13% detected once. The clonotype originates from a human donor who donated a stem cell graft to a child with combined immunodeficiency. The material sequenced was PBMCs from the stem cell graft donor, taken from the stem cell graft.

The CDR3 DNA is TGTGCCAGCAGGGGGTGGCGGGGGGCTCCCTACGAGCAGTACTTC. It codes for CASRGWRGAPYEQYF. The V gene is TRBV28, the J gene TRBJ2-7, with 8 bases identical to TRBD2. The J segment lost 2 bases and the V segment lost 6 bases, leaving 9 bases of the junction unmatched. The CDR3 loop spans 15 amino acids. CDR1 and CDR2 (germline): MDHEN, SYDVKM.